This TCR beta chain is from a study of regulatory T cells in long-lasting Graves disease. This clonotype was picked up many times. Its antigen is undetermined. Libraries of TCR beta came from iRepertoire HTBI primers plus Arm-PCR of CDR3 regions. TCRdb processed the multiplex PCR reads anew with MiXCR; each CDR3 protein has one entry. The repertoire includes a few hundred thousand distinct CDR3 sequences, roughly 21% of them detected once, and around 14% sits in the top ten. Notes on the study in general: There was favoring of TRBV28, TRBJ1-2 and TRBJ2-5 in persistent disease.

CDR3 length: 15 amino acids. Trimming took off 4 bases at V and 0 bases at J, with 9 bases between the two ends. CDR1 is SEHNR and CDR2 is FQNEAQ in the germline V gene (reference sequence). The time point here: newly diagnosed GD, antithyroid drugs for less than 3 months. There was RNA extracted from PBMCs, and the TCR library was made from it. American Thyroid Association guidelines defined Graves' disease diagnosis. This receptor was identified in a female donor with Graves disease. This sample comprised peripheral blood mononuclear cells (PBMCs), obtained at new diagnosis, from a patient treated with antithyroid drugs. V usage is TRBV7-9 and J usage is TRBJ1-4; no definite D call. The CDR3 loop reads CASSSWGATNEKLFF. CDR3 nucleotides: TGTGCCAGCAGCTCCTGGGGAGCAACTAATGAAAAACTGTTTTTT.